This TCR beta chain was identified in a study of shared clonotypes between healthy human individuals. About the study: Each donor had three CD4 naive, three CD4 memory, two CD8 naive and one CD8 memory plate. Findings and caveats of the study: Researchers sampled only blood; tissue repertoires likely differ. A reduction in generation probabilities was seen for non-shared clonotypes relative to those shared by all four donors. Naive subsets, compared against memory subsets, generally had larger estimated richness values.

The repertoire was sequenced with immunoSEQ multiplex PCR; TCRdb's copy has only in-frame clones and lacks some. The data show 2 million to 2.5 million clones, approximately 94% seen once. Concerning this clone itself: Its antigen remains unknown.

V was clipped by 3 bases and J by 2 bases, with 21 bases between them. The CDR3 is made up of 18 amino acids. From germline, CDR1 is MNHNS and CDR2 SASEGT. The sequencing input was naive CD4+ T cells sorted from blood. Subset of the sample: CD45RA+ positively selected. The chain couples TRBV6-1 to TRBJ2-3, with D unresolved. The receptor's source is a man aged 18 to 29 in good health. CDR3 DNA: TGTGCCAGCAGTGATTGGGTCTCATTCCTCGACCCCACAGATACGCAGTATTTT. It codes for CASSDWVSFLDPTDTQYF.